These 20 T cell receptor beta chains came from one sample sequenced in a study of T cells in localized non-small cell lung cancer. The method was immunoSEQ multiplex PCR; TCRdb's version includes in-frame clones alone and lacks a portion of them. The sample lists roughly 77,000 clones; approximately 90% were seen once. The material sequenced was peripheral blood, taken before any cancer treatment. These receptors came from a woman aged 40-69 years with stage I squamous cell lung carcinoma.

V and J are TRBV6-5 and TRBJ1-1; D call uncertain. The germline CDR1 and CDR2 sequences are MNHEY and SVGAGI. V was pared by 1 base and J by 0 bases, with 3 bases between. The CDR3 is 13 residues long. The CDR3 sequence is CASSYWVNTEAFF. As DNA, the CDR3 is TGTGCCAGCAGTTACTGGGTGAACACTGAAGCTTTCTTT.

The rearrangement uses TRBV27 and TRBJ1-2, with a possible D match to TRBD1 (6 bases). This CDR3 is 13 amino acids long. V gave up 3 bases and J gave up 7 bases, with 12 bases separating them. Germline CDR1 MNHEY, CDR2 SMNVEV (reference sequence). CDR3: CASSFQGGGGYTF. The CDR3 DNA sequence: TGTGCCAGCAGTTTTCAAGGGGGGGGTGGCTACACCTTC.

The CDR3 region is CSVDSGGALNEQFF. In DNA form, the CDR3 reads TGCAGCGTTGATAGCGGGGGGGCCCTCAATGAGCAGTTCTTC. The chain joins TRBV29-1 to TRBJ2-1, with TRBD2 identical over 11 bases. The V and J ends lost 3 bases and 6 bases, in that order; junction bases with no gene match: 4. There are 14 residues in the CDR3. Germline V lookup: CDR1 SQVTM, CDR2 ANQGSEA.

In this sample, this clone turned up a few times. The rearrangement joins TRBV19 to TRBJ2-3; 10 bases map to TRBD1. Per the germline V gene, CDR1 is LNHDA and CDR2 is SQIVND (reference sequence). This CDR3 comprises 15 residues. V shed 3 bases and J 6 bases; nucleotides not matched to a gene: 6. CDR3 nucleotides: TGTGCCAGTAGTATGGGGACAGGGGTTGGCGATACGCAGTATTTT. Amino acid sequence: CASSMGTGVGDTQYF.

The chain is built from TRBV5-8 and TRBJ1-6, with D possibly being TRBD1 (6 bases). The ends were cut back, 7 bases at V and 8 bases at J, with 10 bases in the middle. Germline V gene lookup returns CDR1 SGHTS and CDR2 YDEGEE. This CDR3 region has 12 residues. CDR3 DNA: TGTGCCAGCCAAGCAGGGGATTCACCCCTCCACTTT. This encodes CASQAGDSPLHF.

The count of this clone is one. The chain couples TRBV29-1 to TRBJ1-1; D is uncertain. The CDR3 extends over 13 amino acids. V was cut by 3 bases and J by 3 bases, with 11 bases left in between. CDR1 and CDR2 from the germline V gene are SQVTM and ANQGSEA. CDR3 protein: CSVESHTDTEAFF. The CDR3, as DNA: TGCAGCGTTGAGTCGCATACTGACACTGAAGCTTTCTTT.

This chain joins TRBV5-6 and TRBJ1-1; TRBD1 is a possible D gene (5 bases). The CDR3 extends over 14 amino acids. In germline, CDR1 is SGHDT, CDR2 YYEEEE. V gave up 1 base and J gave up 3 bases, with 10 bases separating them. The CDR3 region is CASSLFRDDTEAFF. The CDR3 DNA is TGTGCCAGCAGCTTGTTCAGGGACGACACTGAAGCTTTCTTT.

The genes are TRBV10-3 and TRBJ2-5; 7 positions match TRBD1. J lost 4 bases, V lost 3 bases, and 2 bases had no gene match. This CDR3 is built from 13 residues. Per germline, CDR1 ENHRY and CDR2 SYGVKD. The CDR3 is CAISERQGETQYF. CDR3 in DNA: TGTGCCATCAGTGAAAGACAGGGAGAGACCCAGTACTTC.

The chain links TRBV7-8 to TRBJ2-5; TRBD2 matches 11 bases. Germline trimming cut 1 base from V and 5 bases from J; bases unmatched to any gene: 6. The CDR3 sequence is 16 residues long. Per the germline V gene, CDR1 is SGHVS and CDR2 is FQNEAQ. CDR3 nucleotide sequence: TGTGCCAGCAGCTTAGGATCACTAGCGGGGGTGGAGACCCAGTACTTC. Amino acids: CASSLGSLAGVETQYF.

The CDR3 DNA reads TGTGCCAGCAGCCTTCAAGGACAGACCCTAGCCAAAAACATTCAGTACTTC. It specifies CASSLQGQTLAKNIQYF. V is TRBV7-9 and J is TRBJ2-4; tentative D call: TRBD1 (6 bases). V was shortened by 5 bases and J by 0 bases, with 17 bases between the two germline ends. The CDR3 runs 17 residues. Looked up from germline, CDR1 is SEHNR and CDR2 is FQNEAQ (reference sequence).

DNA for the CDR3: TGTGCCAGTAGTATGAGCGACTATGGCTACACCTTC. Translated: CASSMSDYGYTF. The chain carries TRBV19 and TRBJ1-2; D gene uncertain. Germline V lookup: CDR1 LNHDA, CDR2 SQIVND (reference sequence). Trimming took 3 bases from V and 3 from J, leaving 5 bases between them. The CDR3 is 12 residues long.

This clone was picked up one time. The V and J genes are TRBV11-2 and TRBJ1-2, with D perhaps TRBD1 (5 bases). The germline gives CDR1 SGHAT, CDR2 FQNNGV. V was trimmed by 2 bases and J by 3 bases, leaving 13 bases between them. The CDR3 has 15 residues. CDR3 bases: TGTGCCAGCAGCTTAAGTCGGGGGTACCACTATGGCTACACCTTC. Protein product: CASSLSRGYHYGYTF.

The chain carries TRBV5-1 and TRBJ2-5, with D possibly TRBD2 on 6 matching bases. The CDR3 is 17 amino acids. V was shortened by 0 bases and J by 1 base, with 16 bases between the two germline ends. From germline, CDR1 is SGHRS and CDR2 YFSETQ. CDR3 region: CASSLGSASATQETQYF. The DNA of the CDR3 is TGCGCCAGCAGCTTGGGGTCGGCTAGCGCGACCCAAGAGACCCAGTACTTC.

The CDR3, as DNA: TGTGCCAGCAGCTTAGGGACAGCTGGAAACACCATATATTTT. Protein: CASSLGTAGNTIYF. The V call is TRBV7-8, the J call TRBJ1-3, with a weak D call TRBD1 (6 bases). The CDR3 loop spans 14 amino acids. Trimming pared 1 base from V and 2 bases from J, leaving 6 bases between. Germline V gives CDR1 SGHVS, CDR2 FQNEAQ.

The chain links TRBV7-9 to TRBJ1-2; D unclear. This CDR3 has 16 amino acids. With 1 base removed from V and 4 bases from J, the gap between germline ends came to 16 bases. Germline V gene sequence: CDR1 SEHNR, CDR2 FQNEAQ (reference sequence). The CDR3 DNA is TGTGCCAGCAGCTTAGGCAGCCCCCCGGCGGCCTATGGCTACACCTTC. Encoded protein: CASSLGSPPAAYGYTF.

CDR3 in DNA: TGTGCCAGCAGCCCCGGACTTCGTGGGGGCACAGATACGCAGTATTTT. Translated: CASSPGLRGGTDTQYF. The chain employs TRBV5-8 and TRBJ2-3, with D perhaps TRBD2 (5 bases). Per the germline V gene, CDR1 is SGHTS and CDR2 is YDEGEE. The V and J ends lost 4 bases and 1 base respectively, with 16 bases between them. The CDR3 consists of 16 residues.

V usage is TRBV19 and J usage is TRBJ1-3; D unclear. Trimming took off 4 bases at V and 0 bases at J, with 13 bases between the two ends. Germline V lookup: CDR1 LNHDA, CDR2 SQIVND (reference sequence). CDR3 length: 16 residues. For the CDR3, the DNA is TGTGCCAGTAGTACCCACAGAAGGAGCTCTGGAAACACCATATATTTT. It codes for CASSTHRRSSGNTIYF.

V is TRBV6-6 and J is TRBJ1-2; TRBD1 matches at 10 bases. Trimming removed 6 bases from V and 8 bases from J; junction bases left unmatched: 6. The germline gives CDR1 MNHNY, CDR2 SVGAGI (reference sequence). The CDR3 sequence is 13 residues long. CDR3 sequence (DNA): TGTGCCAGCAGGGGCGGGACAGGGGACGGCTACACCTTC. Protein sequence: CASRGGTGDGYTF.

The rearrangement joins TRBV7-9 to TRBJ1-2; D unclear. Per the germline V gene, CDR1 is SEHNR and CDR2 is FQNEAQ (reference sequence). CDR3 size: 12 residues. Trimming took 0 bases from V and 7 from J, leaving 6 bases between them. CDR3 bases: TGTGCCAGCAGCTTAGCTTCGACTGGCTACACCTTC. Translated, it gives CASSLASTGYTF.

V usage is TRBV9 and J usage is TRBJ2-1; possible D gene TRBD2, 5 bases. The CDR3 extends over 17 amino acids. Germline CDR1 is SGDLS and CDR2 is YYNGEE. V shed 2 bases and J shed 7 bases, with 22 bases lying between them. In nucleotides, the CDR3 is TGTGCCAGCAGCGTGTCGAGCGGCTCCCCCTACGTGAATGAGCAGTTCTTC. This encodes CASSVSSGSPYVNEQFF.